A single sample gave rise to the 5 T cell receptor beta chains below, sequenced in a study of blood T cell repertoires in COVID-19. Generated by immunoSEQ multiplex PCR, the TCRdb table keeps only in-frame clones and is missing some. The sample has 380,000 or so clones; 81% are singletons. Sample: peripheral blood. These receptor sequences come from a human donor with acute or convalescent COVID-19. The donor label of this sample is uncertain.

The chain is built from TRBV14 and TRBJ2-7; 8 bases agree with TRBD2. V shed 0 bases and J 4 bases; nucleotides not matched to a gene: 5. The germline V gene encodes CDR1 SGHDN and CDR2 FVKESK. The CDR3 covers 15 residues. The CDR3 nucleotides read TGTGCCAGCAGCCAAGAGGGACTAGAGTATTACGAGCAGTACTTC. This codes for CASSQEGLEYYEQYF. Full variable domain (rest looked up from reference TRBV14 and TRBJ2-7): EAGVTQFPSHSVIEKGQTVTLRCDPISGHDNLYWYRRVMGKEIKFLLHFVKESKQDESGMPNNRFLAERTGGTYSTLKVQPAELEDSGVYFCASSQEGLEYYEQYFGPGTRLTVT.

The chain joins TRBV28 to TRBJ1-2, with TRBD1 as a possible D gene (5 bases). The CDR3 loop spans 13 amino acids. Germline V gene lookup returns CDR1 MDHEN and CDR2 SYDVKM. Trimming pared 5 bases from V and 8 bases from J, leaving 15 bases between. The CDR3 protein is CASSLGAHRGYTF. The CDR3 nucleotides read TGTGCCAGCAGTCTAGGGGCACACCGCGGCTACACCTTC.

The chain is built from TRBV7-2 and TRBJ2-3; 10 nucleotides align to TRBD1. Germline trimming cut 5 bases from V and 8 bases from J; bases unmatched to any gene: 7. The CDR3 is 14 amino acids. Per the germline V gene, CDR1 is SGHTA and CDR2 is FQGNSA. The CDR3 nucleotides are TGTGCCAGCAGCGCGGGACAGGGGTCTCCTACGCAGTATTTT. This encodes CASSAGQGSPTQYF.

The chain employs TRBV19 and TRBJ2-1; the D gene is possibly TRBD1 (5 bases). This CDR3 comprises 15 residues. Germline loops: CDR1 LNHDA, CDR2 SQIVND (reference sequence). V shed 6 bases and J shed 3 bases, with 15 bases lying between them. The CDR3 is CASSALPRDYNEQFF. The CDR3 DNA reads TGTGCCAGTAGCGCCCTCCCCAGGGACTACAATGAGCAGTTCTTC.

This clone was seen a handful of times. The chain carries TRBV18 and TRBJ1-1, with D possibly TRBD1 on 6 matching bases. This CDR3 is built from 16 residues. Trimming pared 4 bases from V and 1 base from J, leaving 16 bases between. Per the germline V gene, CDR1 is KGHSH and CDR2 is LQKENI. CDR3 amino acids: CASSLGAARQNTEAFF. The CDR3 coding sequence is TGTGCCAGCTCACTGGGGGCAGCCCGGCAGAACACTGAAGCTTTCTTT. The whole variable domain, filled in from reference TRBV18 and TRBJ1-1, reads NAGVMQNPRHLVRRRGQEARLRCSPMKGHSHVYWYRQLPEEGLKFMVYLQKENIIDESGMPKERFSAEFPKEGPSILRIQQVVRGDSAAYFCASSLGAARQNTEAFFGQGTRLTVV.